The 10 T cell receptor beta chains below come from one sample, sequenced in a study of T-cell memory formation after mild COVID-19. TCRdb used MiXCR to reprocess the 5' RACE reads, holding one entry per CDR3 protein. The data contain 300,000 to 350,000 distinct CDR3 sequences, under 15% of them seen just once; the ten biggest clones take up roughly a fifth. The specimen sequenced was PBMCs or a T cell subset sorted from them (not recorded which). Receptors originate from a young man who had mild COVID-19 (a few samples of this study predate the infection). Cell type and time point are not known.

The chain links TRBV7-3 to TRBJ2-3, with 9 positions matching TRBD2. The ends lost 2 bases at V and 1 base at J; junction bases unmatched: 4. The germline gives CDR1 SGHTA, CDR2 FQGTGA. The CDR3 has 16 residues. Here the CDR3 DNA reads TGTGCCAGCAGCTTAGGTGCGGGGGGGGGCACAGATACGCAGTATTTT. It codes for CASSLGAGGGTDTQYF.

This clonotype was seen a handful of times. J is TRBJ2-3 and V is TRBV12-3 or TRBV12-4, with TRBD1 matching 7 bases. The J segment lost 5 bases and the V segment lost 3 bases, leaving 17 bases of the junction unmatched. This CDR3 spans 18 amino acids. The CDR3 DNA sequence: TGTGCCAGCAGTTTTGAACCGAACAGGGGTGGTACACAAGATACGCAGTATTTT. Translated, it gives CASSFEPNRGGTQDTQYF.

This clonotype was counted a few times. The chain carries TRBV7-8 and TRBJ2-7; TRBD2 might be the D (6 bases). Germline assignment: CDR1 SGHVS and CDR2 FQNEAQ. This CDR3 comprises 13 residues. Trimming removed 5 bases from V and 4 bases from J, with 12 bases in between. CDR3 region: CASSKSGTYEQYV. CDR3 coding DNA: TGTGCCAGCAGCAAATCCGGGACTTACGAGCAGTACGTC.

This sequence joins TRBV20-1 and TRBJ2-4; no firm D call. V dropped 1 base and J dropped 3 bases, with 7 bases sitting between them. CDR1 and CDR2 from the germline V gene are DFQATT and SNEGSKA (reference sequence). The CDR3 spans 13 residues. The CDR3 here is CSARAGDKNIQYF. The CDR3 DNA reads TGCAGTGCTAGAGCTGGAGACAAAAACATTCAGTACTTC.

This clonotype was counted many times. The J gene is TRBJ2-5, the V gene TRBV4-2; no reliable D call. The CDR3 contains 12 residues. V dropped 0 bases and J dropped 5 bases, with 4 bases sitting between them. Germline assignment: CDR1 LGHNA and CDR2 YNFKEQ. The CDR3 DNA follows: TGTGCCAGCAGCCAAGATCGGGAGACCCAGTACTTC. Translation gives CASSQDRETQYF.

V usage is TRBV6-5 and J usage is TRBJ2-3; 11 bases are a match to TRBD2. Germline CDR1 MNHEY, CDR2 SVGAGI. CDR3 length equals 17 residues. The V and J ends lost 0 bases and 3 bases, in that order; junction bases with no gene match: 5. The CDR3 DNA reads TGTGCCAGCAGTTACTCTAGCGGGAGGGACGGGACAGATACGCAGTATTTT. This encodes CASSYSSGRDGTDTQYF.

A few counts support this clonotype. V and J are TRBV11-2 and TRBJ2-5, with TRBD2 identical over 9 bases. CDR3 length: 15 amino acids. The V gene end was trimmed by 0 bases and the J gene end by 4 bases; junction bases not matched to a gene: 3. Per germline, CDR1 SGHAT and CDR2 FQNNGV. CDR3 sequence (DNA): TGTGCCAGCAGCTTAGATCCAGCGGGGGGAGAGACCCAGTACTTC. It yields the protein CASSLDPAGGETQYF.

This chain links TRBV7-2 with TRBJ2-5; 7 nucleotides align to TRBD1. The CDR3 spans 15 residues. Germline V lookup: CDR1 SGHTA, CDR2 FQGNSA. Trimming took 4 bases from V and 1 from J; bases not matched to a gene: 6. The DNA for the CDR3 is TGTGCCAGCAGCTCCCAGACAGGGTTCCAAGAGACCCAGTACTTC. Translated, it gives CASSSQTGFQETQYF.

The chain couples TRBV20-1 to TRBJ1-1; D unresolved. Germline values: CDR1 DFQATT, CDR2 SNEGSKA (reference sequence). This CDR3 region has 12 residues. Trimming left V 6 bases short and J 1 base short, with 9 bases between. The CDR3 is CSALRWNTEAFF. CDR3 coding DNA: TGCAGTGCCCTACGGTGGAACACTGAAGCTTTCTTT.

The genes are TRBV5-1 and TRBJ2-5; TRBD2 matches at 9 bases. The trim removed 2 bases at V and 4 bases at J, leaving 12 bases unmatched. Germline V gene lookup returns CDR1 SGHRS and CDR2 YFSETQ. The CDR3 is 17 residues long. The CDR3 sequence is CASSFQERGVLGETQYF. The CDR3 bases are TGCGCCAGCAGCTTTCAGGAGCGGGGGGTTCTTGGAGAGACCCAGTACTTC.